The 21 T cell receptor beta chains reported below all come from one sample, sequenced in a study of cytomegalovirus exposure and HLA in healthy donors. The study ran its PCR with 60 Vbeta and 13 Jbeta primers. Sequencing used immunoSEQ multiplex PCR; TCRdb keeps in-frame clones, though not all of them. Found here are 85,000 to 100,000 clones, 65% to 85% of them singletons; the top ten hold approximately 3.5%. Sequencing was performed on PBMCs. Receptors originate from a man aged 35-49 years in good health and CMV-seronegative.

The table lists this clone with a count of one. The rearrangement joins TRBV10-2 to TRBJ1-2; D is ambiguous. Trimming removed 2 bases at V and 3 bases at J, with 10 bases between. Germline-derived CDR1 and CDR2 are WSHSY and SAAADI. This CDR3 has 14 residues. CDR3 sequence: CASSEAGPDYGYTF. CDR3 bases: TGCGCCAGCAGTGAGGCCGGTCCTGACTATGGCTACACCTTC.

The J gene is TRBJ2-1, the V gene TRBV21-1; the D segment call TRBD2 is taken from the table without a DNA check. TRBV21-1 is an annotated pseudogene. The CDR3 spans 16 residues. The CDR3 bases are TGTGCCAGCAGCACTGGGACTAGCGGGAGGTACAATGAGCAGTTCTTC. Amino acid sequence: CASSTGTSGRYNEQFF.

V and J are TRBV2 and TRBJ1-3, with TRBD1 matching over 7 bases. This CDR3 is built from 20 residues. Germline V CDR1 and CDR2: SNHLY, FYNNEI. The V segment lost 4 bases and the J segment 0 bases; nucleotides outside the gene matches: 18. In nucleotides, the CDR3 is TGTGCCAGCAGTGCCTTTACAGGGGTTAAGAGGCTCAGCTCTGGAAACACCATATATTTT. Protein: CASSAFTGVKRLSSGNTIYF.

J is TRBJ1-2 and V is TRBV7-9, with 7 bases identical to TRBD1. The ends lost 5 bases at V and 7 bases at J; junction bases unmatched: 1. Germline V lookup: CDR1 SEHNR, CDR2 FQNEAQ (reference sequence). The CDR3 sequence is 11 residues long. The CDR3 region has the DNA TGTGCCAGCAGCCGACAGGGTGGCTACACCTTC. Translated, it gives CASSRQGGYTF.

This chain uses TRBV6-1 with TRBJ2-1; D not certain. The CDR3 spans 14 residues. The germline V gene encodes CDR1 MNHNS and CDR2 SASEGT. V lost 4 bases and J lost 0, with 7 bases in between. CDR3: CASSAPSSYNEQFF. The CDR3 DNA is TGTGCCAGCAGTGCCCCCAGCTCCTACAATGAGCAGTTCTTC.

J is TRBJ1-2 and V is TRBV28; D is possibly TRBD1 (6 bases). V lost 7 bases and J lost 4, with 19 bases in between. The CDR3 covers 15 residues. Germline V gene sequence: CDR1 MDHEN, CDR2 SYDVKM. In nucleotides, the CDR3 is TGTGCCAGCACCACGGGGGGACACGATATCTATGGCTACACCTTC. It is translated as CASTTGGHDIYGYTF.

The CDR3 bases are TGTGCCAGCAGTTCAACCGGGACAGGGGTAGCTTCACCCCTCCACTTT. This gives the protein CASSSTGTGVASPLHF. J is TRBJ1-6 and V is TRBV28, with 10 bases matching TRBD1. The CDR3 covers 16 residues. Germline V gene data show CDR1 as MDHEN and CDR2 as SYDVKM. J was trimmed by 9 bases and V by 4 bases; bases with no gene match: 9.

The rearrangement joins TRBV6-6 to TRBJ2-1; possible D gene TRBD2, 6 bases. Germline CDR1 MNHNY, CDR2 SVGAGI (reference sequence). Trimming took off 8 bases at V and 8 bases at J, with 22 bases between the two ends. CDR3 length: 15 residues. The DNA for the CDR3 is TGTGCCAGCCGGACTGAGCGGGTGCGAATGGATGAGCAGTTCTTC. It translates to CASRTERVRMDEQFF.

The CDR3 sequence: CASSTGQVDSPLHF. In DNA, the CDR3 is TGTGCCAGCAGCACGGGACAGGTTGATTCACCCCTCCACTTT. The chain couples TRBV7-2 to TRBJ1-6, with 8 bases lining up with TRBD1. The germline CDR1 and CDR2 sequences are SGHTA and FQGNSA. This CDR3 comprises 14 residues. V gave up 5 bases and J gave up 8 bases; unmatched junction bases: 5.

The CDR3 sequence: CASSLPPSGRTYEQYF. The CDR3 bases are TGCGCCAGCAGCTTGCCCCCTAGCGGGAGGACGTACGAGCAGTACTTC. This chain uses TRBV5-1 with TRBJ2-7; 11 nucleotides agree with TRBD2. In germline, CDR1 is SGHRS, CDR2 YFSETQ. This CDR3 is 16 amino acids long. The ends lost 1 base at V and 4 bases at J; junction bases unmatched: 7.

This clone has only a few counts. The chain couples TRBV7-9 to TRBJ1-4; 7 bases line up with TRBD1. Losses at the gene ends were 11 bases for V and 4 bases for J; bases not matched to a gene: 13. The germline gives CDR1 SEHNR, CDR2 FQNEAQ (reference sequence). There are 15 residues in the CDR3. In DNA, the CDR3 is TGTGCCGCCGAAGGACAGGCGACCTTTAATGAAAAACTGTTTTTT. Residues: CAAEGQATFNEKLFF.

The V call is TRBV7-2, the J call TRBJ1-2, with D possibly being TRBD1 (5 bases). Germline-derived CDR1 and CDR2 are SGHTA and FQGNSA. This CDR3 comprises 13 residues. Trimming removed 2 bases from V and 4 bases from J, with 8 bases in between. The CDR3 loop reads CASSLTGGYGYTF. In DNA, the CDR3 is TGTGCCAGCAGCTTAACGGGGGGCTATGGCTACACCTTC.

This clone was counted a single time. The rearrangement links TRBV19 to TRBJ1-1, with D unresolved. CDR1 is LNHDA and CDR2 is SQIVND in the germline V gene (reference sequence). There are 14 residues in the CDR3. V shed 11 bases and J shed 0 bases, with 16 bases lying between them. The CDR3 spells CASNPGWLNTEAFF. DNA of the CDR3: TGTGCCTCGAATCCGGGTTGGCTGAACACTGAAGCTTTCTTT.

This sequence joins TRBV5-6 and TRBJ2-5; D remains ambiguous. The end of the DNA is better explained by TRBJ2-7, so the J call may be wrong. CDR3 size: 11 residues. In germline, CDR1 is SGHDT, CDR2 YYEEEE. CDR3 nucleotide sequence: TGTGCCAGCAGCTTGAACTACGAGCAGTACTTC. Its translation is CASSLNYEQYF.

V and J are TRBV6-1 and TRBJ2-2, with TRBD2 identical over 8 bases. Germline CDR1 MNHNS, CDR2 SASEGT. V trimming: 10 bases; J trimming: 11 bases; junction bases outside the gene matches: 9. This CDR3 comprises 12 residues. In DNA, the CDR3 is TGTGCCACTACTCCTGGGACTAGTGAGCTGTTTTTT. This sequence encodes CATTPGTSELFF.

The J gene is TRBJ2-1, the V gene TRBV2; possibly TRBD2 for D (5 bases). Germline V gene sequence: CDR1 SNHLY, CDR2 FYNNEI. V was pared by 4 bases and J by 9 bases, with 19 bases between. The CDR3 runs 15 residues. CDR3 region: CASSGEFEGATEQFF. The DNA for the CDR3 is TGTGCCAGCAGTGGTGAGTTCGAGGGAGCTACTGAGCAGTTCTTC.

V and J are TRBV5-8 and TRBJ1-4; the D is unclear. Germline V gene data show CDR1 as SGHTS and CDR2 as YDEGEE. V dropped 4 bases and J dropped 0 bases, with 7 bases sitting between them. This CDR3 is built from 14 residues. The DNA of the CDR3 is TGTGCCAGCAGCGCACAGTCAACTAATGAAAAACTGTTTTTT. Its translation is CASSAQSTNEKLFF.

The rearrangement links TRBV30 to TRBJ2-7; 11 positions agree with TRBD1. Looked up from germline, CDR1 is GTSNPN and CDR2 is SVGIG (reference sequence). The J segment lost 3 bases and the V segment lost 5 bases, leaving 9 bases of the junction unmatched. This CDR3 has 15 amino acids. The CDR3 DNA is TGTGCCTGGGAAAAAGCGGGACAGGGGGTCTACGAGCAGTACTTC. This gives the protein CAWEKAGQGVYEQYF.

The J gene is TRBJ2-2, the V gene TRBV6-6, with 7 bases fitting TRBD2. J gave up 2 bases and V 4 bases, and 1 base lay outside the gene matches. Germline assignment: CDR1 MNHNY and CDR2 SVGAGI (reference sequence). The CDR3 is made up of 14 amino acids. CDR3 region: CASSSGLNTGELFF. CDR3 DNA: TGTGCCAGCAGTTCGGGACTAAACACCGGGGAGCTGTTTTTT.

This clone was counted once. This rearrangement joins TRBV18 to TRBJ2-5; D may be TRBD2 (5 bases). The CDR3 contains 13 residues. V shed 3 bases and J shed 4 bases, with 9 bases lying between them. Germline CDR1 is KGHSH and CDR2 is LQKENI. The CDR3 nucleotides read TGTGCCAGCTCACCTTTAGAGGGAGAGACCCAGTACTTC. It encodes CASSPLEGETQYF. Looking up the rest from reference TRBV18 and TRBJ2-5 gives the full variable domain: NAGVMQNPRHLVRRRGQEARLRCSPMKGHSHVYWYRQLPEEGLKFMVYLQKENIIDESGMPKERFSAEFPKEGPSILRIQQVVRGDSAAYFCASSPLEGETQYFGPGTRLLVL.

V and J are TRBV2 and TRBJ1-5; D not resolved. The length of the CDR3 is 12 residues. Germline values: CDR1 SNHLY, CDR2 FYNNEI. Trimming left V 7 bases short and J 8 bases short, with 12 bases between. Written as DNA, the CDR3 is TGTGCCAGCAATGATCCTATGGAGCCCCAGCATTTT. The encoded protein is CASNDPMEPQHF.